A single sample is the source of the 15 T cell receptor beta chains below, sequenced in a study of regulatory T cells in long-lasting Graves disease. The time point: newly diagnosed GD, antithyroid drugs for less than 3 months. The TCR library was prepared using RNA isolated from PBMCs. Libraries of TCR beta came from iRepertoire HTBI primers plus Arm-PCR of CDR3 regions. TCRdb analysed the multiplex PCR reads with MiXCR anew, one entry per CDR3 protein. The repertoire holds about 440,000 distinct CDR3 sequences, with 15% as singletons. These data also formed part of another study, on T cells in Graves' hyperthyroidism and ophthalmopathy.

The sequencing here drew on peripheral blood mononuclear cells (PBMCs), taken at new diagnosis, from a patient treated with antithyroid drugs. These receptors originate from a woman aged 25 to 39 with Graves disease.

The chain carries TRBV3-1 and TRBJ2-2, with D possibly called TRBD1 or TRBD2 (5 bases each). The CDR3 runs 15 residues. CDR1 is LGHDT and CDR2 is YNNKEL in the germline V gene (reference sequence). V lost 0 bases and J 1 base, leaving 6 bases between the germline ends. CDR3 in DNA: TGTGCCAGCAGCCAAGAGAGGGGGAACACCGGGGAGCTGTTTTTT. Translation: CASSQERGNTGELFF. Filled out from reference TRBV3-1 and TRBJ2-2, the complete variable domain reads DTAVSQTPKYLVTQMGNDKSIKCEQNLGHDTMYWYKQDSKKFLKIMFSYNNKELIINETVPNRFSPKSPDKAHLNLHINSLELGDSAVYFCASSQERGNTGELFFGEGSRLTVL.

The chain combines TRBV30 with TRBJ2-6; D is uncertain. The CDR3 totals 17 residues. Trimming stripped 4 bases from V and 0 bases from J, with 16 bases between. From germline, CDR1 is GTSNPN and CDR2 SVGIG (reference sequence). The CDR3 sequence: CAWKGSRFGSGANVLTF. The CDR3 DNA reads TGTGCCTGGAAGGGCAGTCGATTCGGCTCTGGGGCCAACGTCCTGACTTTC.

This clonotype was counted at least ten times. The chain's CDR3 is CASSQASSYEQYF. The CDR3 DNA follows: TGTGCCAGCAGCCAAGCTAGCTCCTACGAGCAGTACTTC. The chain links TRBV3-1 to TRBJ2-7; D uncertain. The V gene lost 1 base and the J gene lost 0 bases, with 4 bases spanning the gap. CDR3 length: 13 amino acids. Germline V gene lookup returns CDR1 LGHDT and CDR2 YNNKEL (reference sequence).

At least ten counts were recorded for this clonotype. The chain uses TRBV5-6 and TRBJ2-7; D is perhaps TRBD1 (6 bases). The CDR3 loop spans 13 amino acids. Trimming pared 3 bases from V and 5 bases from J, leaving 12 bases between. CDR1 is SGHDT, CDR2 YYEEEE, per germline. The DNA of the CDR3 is TGTGCCAGCAGCTCGTACAGGGTCAACGAGCAGTACTTC. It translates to CASSSYRVNEQYF.

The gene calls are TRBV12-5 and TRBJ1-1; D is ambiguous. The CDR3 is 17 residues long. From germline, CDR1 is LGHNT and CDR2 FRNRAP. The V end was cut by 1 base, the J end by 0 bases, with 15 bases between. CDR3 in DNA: TGTGCTAGTGGTTTGGCCCGGGTCAGACAAATGAACACTGAAGCTTTCTTT. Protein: CASGLARVRQMNTEAFF.

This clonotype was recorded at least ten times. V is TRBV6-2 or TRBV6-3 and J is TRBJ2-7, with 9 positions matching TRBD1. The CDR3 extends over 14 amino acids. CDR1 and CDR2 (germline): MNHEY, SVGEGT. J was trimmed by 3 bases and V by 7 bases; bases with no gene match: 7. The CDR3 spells CASTEPGQGYEQYF. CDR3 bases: TGTGCCAGCACCGAACCGGGACAGGGCTACGAGCAGTACTTC.

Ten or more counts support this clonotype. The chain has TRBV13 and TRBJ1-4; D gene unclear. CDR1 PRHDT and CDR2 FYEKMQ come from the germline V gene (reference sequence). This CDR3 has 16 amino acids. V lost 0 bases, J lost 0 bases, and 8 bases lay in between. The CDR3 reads CASSLGQLATNEKLFF. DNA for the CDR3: TGTGCCAGCAGCTTAGGTCAGCTGGCAACTAATGAAAAACTGTTTTTT. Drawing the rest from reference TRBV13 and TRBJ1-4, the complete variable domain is AAGVIQSPRHLIKEKRETATLKCYPIPRHDTVYWYQQGPGQDPQFLISFYEKMQSDKGSIPDRFSAQQFSDYHSELNMSSLELGDSALYFCASSLGQLATNEKLFFGSGTQLSVL.

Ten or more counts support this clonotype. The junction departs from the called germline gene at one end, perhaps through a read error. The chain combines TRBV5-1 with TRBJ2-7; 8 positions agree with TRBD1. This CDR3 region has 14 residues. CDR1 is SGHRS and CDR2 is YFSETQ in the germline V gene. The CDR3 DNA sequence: TGTGCCAGCAGCTCGGGGGACAGGACCTACGAGCAGTACTTC. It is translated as CASSSGDRTYEQYF.

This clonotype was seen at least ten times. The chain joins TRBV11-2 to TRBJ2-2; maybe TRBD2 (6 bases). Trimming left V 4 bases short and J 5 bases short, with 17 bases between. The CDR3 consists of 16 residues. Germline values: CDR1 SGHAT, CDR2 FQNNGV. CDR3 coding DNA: TGTGCCAGCAGCTGGGGGGACTGGCCCACAACCGGGGAGCTGTTTTTT. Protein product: CASSWGDWPTTGELFF.

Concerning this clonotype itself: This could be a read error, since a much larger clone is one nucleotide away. The CDR3 protein is CASKRDSADTRYF. The CDR3 nucleotides are TGTGCCAGCAAGCGGGACAGCGCAGATACGCGGTATTTT. The V call is TRBV6-1, the J call TRBJ2-3; D is perhaps TRBD1 or TRBD2 (7 bases each). From germline, CDR1 is MNHNS and CDR2 SASEGT. This CDR3 is built from 13 residues.

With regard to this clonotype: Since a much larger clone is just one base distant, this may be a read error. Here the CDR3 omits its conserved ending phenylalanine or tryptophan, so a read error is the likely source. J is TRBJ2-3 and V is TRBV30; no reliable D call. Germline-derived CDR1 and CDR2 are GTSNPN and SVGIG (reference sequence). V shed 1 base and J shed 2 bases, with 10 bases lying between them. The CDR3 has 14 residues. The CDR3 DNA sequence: TGTGCCTGGAGTGGGTTAGCACCCACAGATACGCAGTATTCT. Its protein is CAWSGLAPTDTQYS.

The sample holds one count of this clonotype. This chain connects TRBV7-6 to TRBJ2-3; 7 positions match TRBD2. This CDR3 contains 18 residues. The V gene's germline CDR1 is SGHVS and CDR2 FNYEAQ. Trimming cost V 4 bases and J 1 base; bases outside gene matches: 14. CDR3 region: CASSSRRETVLGTDTQYF. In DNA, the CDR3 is TGTGCCAGCAGCTCTCGGCGGGAGACGGTGTTGGGCACAGATACGCAGTATTTT.

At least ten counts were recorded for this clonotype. This CDR3 is CASRGAAYNEQFF. CDR3 coding DNA: TGTGCCAGCAGGGGAGCGGCCTACAATGAGCAGTTCTTC. This chain links TRBV28 with TRBJ2-1; D might be TRBD2 (5 bases). Germline V gene lookup returns CDR1 MDHEN and CDR2 SYDVKM. Trimming cost V 6 bases and J 2 bases, with 8 bases left between them. The CDR3 has 13 residues. Drawing the rest from reference TRBV28 and TRBJ2-1, the complete variable domain is DVKVTQSSRYLVKRTGEKVFLECVQDMDHENMFWYRQDPGLGLRLIYFSYDVKMKEKGDIPEGYSVSREKKERFSLILESASTNQTSMYLCASRGAAYNEQFFGPGTRLTVL.

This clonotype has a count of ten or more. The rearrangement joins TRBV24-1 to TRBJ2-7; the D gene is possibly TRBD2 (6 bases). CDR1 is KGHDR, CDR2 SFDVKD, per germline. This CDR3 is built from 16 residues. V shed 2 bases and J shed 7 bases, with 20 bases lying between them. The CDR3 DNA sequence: TGTGCCACCAGTGATTCCCCCGGGAGATCCGGGGGAGAGCAGTACTTC. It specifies CATSDSPGRSGGEQYF.

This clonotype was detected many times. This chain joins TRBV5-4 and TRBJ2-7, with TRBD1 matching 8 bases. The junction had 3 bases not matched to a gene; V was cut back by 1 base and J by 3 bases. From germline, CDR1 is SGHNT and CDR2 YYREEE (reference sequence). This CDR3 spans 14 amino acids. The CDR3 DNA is TGTGCCAGCAGCTTGAGGACAGGGATCTACGAGCAGTACTTC. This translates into CASSLRTGIYEQYF.